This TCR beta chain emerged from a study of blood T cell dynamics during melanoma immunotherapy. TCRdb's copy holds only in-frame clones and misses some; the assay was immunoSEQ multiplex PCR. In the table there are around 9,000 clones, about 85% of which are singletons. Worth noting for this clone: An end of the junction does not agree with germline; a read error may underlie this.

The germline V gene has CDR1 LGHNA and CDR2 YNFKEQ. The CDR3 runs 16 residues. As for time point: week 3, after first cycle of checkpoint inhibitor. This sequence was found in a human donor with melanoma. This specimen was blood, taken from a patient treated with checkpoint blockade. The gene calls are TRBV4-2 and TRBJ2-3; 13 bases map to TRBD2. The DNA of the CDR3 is TGTGCCGGCAGCCAAGGACTAGCGGGGGGCACAGATACGCAGTATTTT. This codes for CAGSQGLAGGTDTQYF.